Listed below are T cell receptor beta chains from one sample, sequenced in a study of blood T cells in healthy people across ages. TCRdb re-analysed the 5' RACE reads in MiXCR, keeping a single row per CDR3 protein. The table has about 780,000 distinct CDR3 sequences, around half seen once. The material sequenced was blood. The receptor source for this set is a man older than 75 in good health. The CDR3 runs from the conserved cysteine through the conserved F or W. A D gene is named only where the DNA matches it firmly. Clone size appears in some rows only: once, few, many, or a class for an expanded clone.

TGTGCCAGCAGCGTGATCGGGACGTCCGGTAATGAGCAGTTCTTC,CASSVIGTSGNEQFF,TRBV7-2,TRBJ2-1,-,once
TGTGCCATCAGTCAACAGGGGGGCCGGAACACCGGGGAGCTGTTTTTT,CAISQQGGRNTGELFF,TRBV10-3,TRBJ2-2,TRBD1,-
TGTGCCAGCCAAAGACTCAACAATGAGCAGTTCTTC,CASQRLNNEQFF,TRBV3-1,TRBJ2-1,-,-
TGCAGCGTTCTGGCTAGCGGGATTTCAGAGACCCAGTACTTC,CSVLASGISETQYF,TRBV29-1,TRBJ2-5,TRBD2,-
TGCTGCGTTGCCCTGGGGAGGGACAATGAGCAGTTCTTC,CCVALGRDNEQFF,TRBV29-1,TRBJ2-1,TRBD2,-
TGTGCCAGCAGCTTAACAGGGCTCCAAGGCACAGATACGCAGTATTTT,CASSLTGLQGTDTQYF,TRBV7-3,TRBJ2-3,-,-
TGTGCCAGCAGCCTTGGAGCCAGGGCCCTCCAAGAGACCCAGTACTTC,CASSLGARALQETQYF,TRBV11-3,TRBJ2-5,-,few
TGTGCCAGCAGTTTCTTAGGGACTAGCGGGGAGCTGTTTTTT,CASSFLGTSGELFF,TRBV6-5,TRBJ2-2,TRBD2,-
TGTGCCAGCAGCTTAGTCTGGGTGAGTGAAGGAGCTTTCTTT,CASSLVWVSEGAFF,TRBV7-2,TRBJ1-1,-,-
TGTGCCAGCAGTTTAGTGGCACAAAATGGCTACACCTTC,CASSLVAQNGYTF,TRBV12-3/TRBV12-4,TRBJ1-2,-,many
TGTGCCAGCAGTGATGTCGGGACCTCCGGGTTCTTC,CASSDVGTSGFF,TRBV12-3/TRBV12-4,TRBJ2-1,-,-
TGTGCCAGCACTTGGAGGCAAGAGACCCAGTACTTC,CASTWRQETQYF,TRBV2,TRBJ2-5,-,-
TGTGCCAGCAGCTCCCTAGGACAGGGGGGATCTAGCACAGATACGCAGTATTTT,CASSSLGQGGSSTDTQYF,TRBV5-5,TRBJ2-3,TRBD1,-
TGTGCCAGCTCACCGAGTCCTTCCAACTATGGCTACACCTTC,CASSPSPSNYGYTF,TRBV18,TRBJ1-2,-,-
TGTGCCTGGATTAACAGCTACGAGCAGTACTTC,CAWINSYEQYF,TRBV30,TRBJ2-7,-,-
TGTGCCACCAGTGACTTACAGGGGTCGGGCTCCTACAATGAGCAGTTCTTC,CATSDLQGSGSYNEQFF,TRBV24-1,TRBJ2-1,TRBD1,-
TGTGCCAGCAGCCCTCAAACAGATACGCAGTATTTT,CASSPQTDTQYF,TRBV7-9,TRBJ2-3,-,few
TGCAGCGCAACCCACAGGGCAGATACGCAGTATTTT,CSATHRADTQYF,TRBV29-1,TRBJ2-3,-,-
TGTGCCAGCAGCTTTATAAACCAGGTTTCAGACACAGATACGCAGTATTTT,CASSFINQVSDTDTQYF,TRBV11-2,TRBJ2-3,-,-
TGCAGCCCAACTGGGGACAGCCCCGACTCCTACGAGCAGTACTTC,CSPTGDSPDSYEQYF,TRBV29-1,TRBJ2-7,TRBD1,-
TGCAGTGCTGGCGGCCAGCGGGGTCTTAGGGATGAGCAGTACTTC,CSAGGQRGLRDEQYF,TRBV20-1,TRBJ2-7,TRBD2,-
TGCAGTGCTACCACCATGCTAGCGGGAGGTTTCGACGAGCAGTTCTTC,CSATTMLAGGFDEQFF,TRBV20-1,TRBJ2-1,TRBD2,-
TGTGCCACCCGACTAGCGGGAGGGGGGTGGAATGAGCAGTTCTTC,CATRLAGGGWNEQFF,TRBV2,TRBJ2-1,TRBD2,-
TGCAGCGTTGCTCTAGCGGGGTCCTACAATGAGCAGTTCTTC,CSVALAGSYNEQFF,TRBV29-1,TRBJ2-1,TRBD2,-
TGTGCCAGCAGCTTAACGGGTAGCGACATTCAGTACTTC,CASSLTGSDIQYF,TRBV7-3,TRBJ2-4,-,-
TGTGCCAGCAGCTCGTCCGGCCCAGAGACCCAGTACTTC,CASSSSGPETQYF,TRBV7-2,TRBJ2-5,-,-
TGTGCCAGCAGTTACGGGGGACAGGGGAGCTATGGCTACACCTTC,CASSYGGQGSYGYTF,TRBV6-5,TRBJ1-2,TRBD1,-
TGTGCCAGCACCCCAATGTCGAGCACAGATACGCAGTATTTT,CASTPMSSTDTQYF,TRBV12-3/TRBV12-4,TRBJ2-3,-,-
TGTGCCAGCAGCGTTGGACTGGACGGGGAGCTGTTTTTT,CASSVGLDGELFF,TRBV7-2,TRBJ2-2,-,few
TGTGCCAGCAGCACCGACAGGGGTGGGCGGCCTTCTGACTACGAGCAGTACTTC,CASSTDRGGRPSDYEQYF,TRBV13,TRBJ2-7,TRBD1,few
TGTGCTCAGGGAGTCGGTACTGAAGCTTTCTTT,CAQGVGTEAFF,TRBV2,TRBJ1-1,-,-
TGCAGTGCACGCCCCCCACTAGCGGGTAGTCTGGAGACCCAGTACTTC,CSARPPLAGSLETQYF,TRBV20-1,TRBJ2-5,TRBD2,few
TGTGCCAGCAGCTTCCAAGCGAATGAGCAGTACTTC,CASSFQANEQYF,TRBV7-2,TRBJ2-7,-,-
TGCAGTGCTAGAGATTTTAGGACTAGCGGTAGCGCAGATACGCAGTATTTT,CSARDFRTSGSADTQYF,TRBV20-1,TRBJ2-3,TRBD2,once
TGTGCCAGCAGTTTCCGGGACAGGGGGCGCTTGGACTATGGCTACACCTTC,CASSFRDRGRLDYGYTF,TRBV12-3/TRBV12-4,TRBJ1-2,TRBD1,-
TGTGCCAGCAGCCGTGGCGGTGACAGGACCCGTTCACCCCTCCACTTT,CASSRGGDRTRSPLHF,TRBV28,TRBJ1-6,-,few
TGTGCCAGCAGCCCAGTCCCAACTAGCGCCCTTTCCAATGAGCAGTTCTTC,CASSPVPTSALSNEQFF,TRBV7-9,TRBJ2-1,TRBD2,-
TGTGCCAGCAGTTTAGCGAGCAGGGGACGGGAGCTGTTTTTT,CASSLASRGRELFF,TRBV12-3/TRBV12-4,TRBJ2-2,-,few
TGTGCCAGCAGCCTCCGGGAGCGGCAGCCCCAGCATTTT,CASSLRERQPQHF,TRBV12-3/TRBV12-4,TRBJ1-5,-,many
TGCGCCAGCAGCGCACAGACAGGGTTGAGCTCCTACGAGCAGTACTTC,CASSAQTGLSSYEQYF,TRBV5-1,TRBJ2-7,TRBD1,-
TGCGCCAGCAGCCAAGAGGGTCCGGCTAGTGGAGATACGCAGTATTTT,CASSQEGPASGDTQYF,TRBV4-1,TRBJ2-3,-,-
TGCAGTGCTAGACTAGCGGGGGAGCAGTACTTC,CSARLAGEQYF,TRBV20-1,TRBJ2-5,TRBD2,-